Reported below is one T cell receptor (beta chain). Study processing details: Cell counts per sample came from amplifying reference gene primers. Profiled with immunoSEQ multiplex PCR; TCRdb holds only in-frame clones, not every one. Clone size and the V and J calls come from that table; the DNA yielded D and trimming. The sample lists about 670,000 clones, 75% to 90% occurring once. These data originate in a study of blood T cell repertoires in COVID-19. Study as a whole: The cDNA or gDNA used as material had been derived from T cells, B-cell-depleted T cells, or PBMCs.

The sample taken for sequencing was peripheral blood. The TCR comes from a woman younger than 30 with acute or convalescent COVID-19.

The CDR3 sequence: CASSVASGVWTNEKLFF. The CDR3 nucleotides are TGTGCCAGCAGCGTGGCGTCAGGGGTTTGGACTAATGAAAAACTGTTTTTT. The rearrangement uses TRBV9 and TRBJ1-4; tentatively, D is TRBD1 (6 bases). Germline V CDR1 and CDR2: SGDLS, YYNGEE. This CDR3 has 17 amino acids. V lost 2 bases and J 2 bases, leaving 16 bases between the germline ends.